The rows below give T cell receptor beta chains drawn from one sample of a study of blood T cell repertoires in COVID-19. Data came from immunoSEQ multiplex PCR; TCRdb stores just in-frame clones and leaves some out. The table shows tens of thousands of clones, with about 86% occurring only once. The material sequenced was peripheral blood. Receptors originate from a man between 65 and 85 years old with acute or convalescent COVID-19. Each CDR3 is given with its conserved first and last residue. The order of the fields is J gene, D gene, V gene, CDR3 length, clone size, CDR3 protein, CDR3 DNA. The D gene is left open where the match is weak. The listing skips clone size in some rows; elsewhere it reads once, few, many or a size class.

TRBJ2-2 TRBD2 TRBV5-1 16 NA CASSLALAINTGELFF TGCGCCAGCAGCTTGGCACTAGCGATTAACACCGGGGAGCTGTTTTTT
TRBJ1-1 NA TRBV2 13 once CARTLGGNTEAFF TGTGCCAGGACCTTGGGGGGGAACACTGAAGCTTTCTTT
TRBJ1-6 NA TRBV5-6 16 once CASSLAPHGINSPLHF TGTGCCAGCAGCTTGGCGCCGCACGGGATTAATTCACCCCTCCACTTT
TRBJ2-7 TRBD1 TRBV28 15 few CASRPHRQGAYEQYF TGTGCCAGCAGACCTCATAGACAGGGGGCTTACGAGCAGTACTTC
TRBJ1-1 NA TRBV6-5 14 NA CASSPSNIGTEAFF TGTGCCAGCAGTCCCTCCAACATTGGCACTGAAGCTTTCTTT
TRBJ2-7 NA TRBV5-1 14 few CASSFTVGSYEQYF TGCGCCAGCAGCTTCACAGTAGGCTCCTACGAGCAGTACTTC
TRBJ2-5 TRBD2 TRBV7-2 14 NA CASSSQRGGETQYF TGTGCCAGCAGCTCTCAGCGGGGAGGGGAGACCCAGTACTTC
TRBJ1-5 NA TRBV7-2 16 NA CASSLVGGGGNQPQHF TGTGCCAGCAGCTTAGTGGGAGGCGGGGGCAATCAGCCCCAGCATTTT
TRBJ1-1 NA TRBV19 14 NA CASSGAGRGTEAFF TGTGCCAGTAGTGGGGCAGGGCGAGGTACTGAAGCTTTCTTT
TRBJ1-4 NA TRBV15 20 NA CATSRDKAGKGTLTNEKLFF TGTGCCACCAGCAGAGATAAGGCCGGGAAAGGCACTCTAACTAATGAAAAACTGTTTTTT
TRBJ1-2 TRBD1 TRBV7-9 14 NA CASSLAEGASGYTF TGTGCCAGCAGCTTAGCTGAGGGGGCCAGTGGCTACACCTTC
TRBJ1-2 TRBD1 TRBV10-3 12 few CAISGDREGRTF TGTGCCATCAGTGGGGACAGGGAAGGTCGCACCTTC
TRBJ1-2 TRBD1 TRBV29-1 12 few CSVAAGTDGYTF TGCAGCGTCGCGGCCGGGACAGATGGCTACACCTTC
TRBJ2-3 NA TRBV7-2 15 NA CASSLVFLPGDTQYF TGTGCCAGCAGCTTAGTTTTTTTACCGGGAGATACGCAGTATTTT
TRBJ1-2 NA TRBV5-6 13 NA CASSPDTTWGYTF TGTGCCAGCAGCCCTGACACGACGTGGGGCTACACCTTC
TRBJ2-1 NA TRBV5-1 15 NA CASSPHTDSLNEQFF TGCGCCAGCAGCCCTCATACAGACAGCCTCAATGAGCAGTTCTTC
TRBJ2-2 NA TRBV19 17 NA CASRKGHSASSTGELFF TGTGCCAGTAGAAAGGGGCACAGCGCATCGAGCACCGGGGAGCTGTTTTTT
TRBJ2-3 TRBD2 TRBV6-5 16 NA CASSYGLAGGTDTQYF TGTGCCAGCAGTTACGGTCTAGCGGGGGGAACAGATACGCAGTATTTT
TRBJ2-1 NA TRBV11-3 14 NA CASSLAGAYNEQFF TGTGCCAGCAGCTTAGCAGGGGCCTACAATGAGCAGTTCTTC
TRBJ1-4 NA TRBV2 15 NA CASTAQGSANEKLFF TGTGCCAGCACCGCCCAGGGGTCGGCTAATGAAAAACTGTTTTTT
TRBJ1-5 NA TRBV6-5 13 NA CASKTLRDQPQHF TGTGCCAGCAAGACCTTGAGGGATCAGCCCCAGCATTTT
TRBJ2-2 NA TRBV2 15 few CASSGRQRNTGELFF TGTGCCAGCAGTGGGCGGCAGCGAAACACCGGGGAGCTGTTTTTT
TRBJ1-4 NA TRBV7-2 15 NA CASSPGGKLNEKLFF TGTGCCAGCAGCCCCGGCGGCAAACTGAATGAAAAACTGTTTTTT
TRBJ1-2 TRBD1 TRBV3-1/TRBV3-2 14 NA CASGPSGTDYGYTF TGTGCCAGCGGTCCCTCCGGGACAGACTATGGCTACACCTTC
TRBJ2-5 NA TRBV11-2 14 NA CASSLANYFLGQYF TGTGCCAGCAGCTTAGCGAACTATTTTTTGGGTCAGTACTTC
TRBJ2-1 NA TRBV2 12 once CASRGDYNEQFF TGTGCCAGCAGGGGCGATTACAATGAGCAGTTCTTC
TRBJ1-2 TRBD1 TRBV27 15 few CASSQLTGTGHGYTF TGTGCCAGCAGTCAATTGACTGGGACAGGGCATGGCTACACCTTC
TRBJ1-1 NA TRBV30 11 NA CAWRSGSSAFF TGTGCCTGGAGGAGTGGGAGCTCAGCTTTCTTT
TRBJ2-7 TRBD2 TRBV7-2 15 NA CASGARGGNTHEQYF TGTGCCAGCGGAGCGCGGGGGGGAAATACCCACGAGCAGTACTTC
TRBJ1-1 TRBD1 TRBV29-1 15 NA CSVAPGTVVNTEAFF TGCAGCGTTGCACCCGGGACAGTAGTTAACACTGAAGCTTTCTTT
TRBJ1-5 TRBD1 TRBV18 13 NA CASSGTGNQPQHF TGTGCCAGCTCGGGGACAGGGAATCAGCCCCAGCATTTT
TRBJ1-6 NA TRBV10-3 14 few CAISEQVNNSPLHF TGTGCCATCAGTGAACAGGTCAATAATTCACCCCTCCACTTT
TRBJ1-2 NA TRBV19 13 NA CASSMQGSYGYTF TGTGCCAGTAGTATGCAGGGAAGCTATGGCTACACCTTC
TRBJ2-3 TRBD1 TRBV7-3 14 NA CASSLDRGTDTQYF TGTGCCAGCAGCTTGGACAGGGGCACAGATACGCAGTATTTT
TRBJ1-4 NA TRBV28 15 few CASSLPGGLYEKLFF TGTGCCAGCAGTTTACCCGGTGGGCTTTATGAAAAACTGTTTTTT
TRBJ2-5 NA TRBV29-1 11 once CSVGQQETQYF TGCAGCGTTGGCCAGCAAGAGACCCAGTACTTC
TRBJ2-1 NA TRBV7-2 14 NA CASSPIGGAHEQFF TGTGCCAGCAGCCCAATCGGAGGGGCCCATGAGCAGTTCTTC
TRBJ1-5 NA TRBV18 17 NA CASSPFERVGSNQPQHF TGTGCCAGCTCACCCTTTGAACGGGTTGGGAGCAATCAGCCCCAGCATTTT
TRBJ2-7 TRBD2 TRBV20-1 19 NA CSASPPVGGGGTSSYEQYF TGCAGTGCTAGTCCCCCCGTCGGGGGGGGCGGGACGAGCTCCTACGAGCAGTACTTC
TRBJ2-2 TRBD2 TRBV5-1 17 NA CASSWGLAGGLAGELFF TGCGCCAGCAGCTGGGGACTAGCGGGGGGTCTGGCCGGGGAGCTGTTTTTT
TRBJ2-3 TRBD2 TRBV6-2/TRBV6-3 14 once CASSPGLASDTQYF TGTGCCAGCAGCCCGGGACTAGCCTCAGATACGCAGTATTTT
TRBJ2-7 TRBD2 TRBV4-2 16 NA CASSQEKGLAGVEQYF TGTGCCAGCAGCCAAGAGAAGGGGCTAGCGGGAGTCGAGCAGTACTTC
TRBJ1-2 NA TRBV9 17 NA CASSVEPEGGGSYGYTF TGTGCCAGCAGCGTAGAGCCCGAAGGGGGAGGGTCCTATGGCTACACCTTC
TRBJ1-4 NA TRBV18 17 NA CASSPQRLQGTNEKLFF TGTGCCAGCTCACCACAGAGACTACAGGGAACTAATGAAAAACTGTTTTTT
TRBJ1-2 NA TRBV3-1/TRBV3-2 12 NA CASSHNRDGYTF TGTGCCAGCAGCCATAACAGGGATGGCTACACCTTC
TRBJ2-7 TRBD2 TRBV5-1 14 NA CASSAGGGTYEQYF TGCGCCAGCAGCGCGGGGGGCGGGACCTACGAGCAGTACTTC
TRBJ1-5 NA TRBV6-1 15 NA CASSEGAVDEQPQHF TGTGCCAGCAGTGAAGGAGCGGTGGACGAACAGCCCCAGCATTTT
TRBJ1-1 NA TRBV6-2/TRBV6-3 15 NA CASSYRWEGDTEAFF TGTGCCAGCAGTTACCGGTGGGAGGGGGACACTGAAGCTTTCTTT
TRBJ1-1 NA TRBV5-6 12 NA CASSLVAGEAFF TGTGCCAGCAGCTTGGTGGCAGGTGAAGCTTTCTTT
TRBJ1-1 NA TRBV6-5 15 few CATTTRDSFNTEAFF TGTGCCACCACGACCCGAGACAGTTTTAACACTGAAGCTTTCTTT
TRBJ1-2 NA TRBV6-5 16 NA CASSYGPARYDYGYTF TGTGCCAGCAGTTACGGGCCAGCACGGTACGACTATGGCTACACCTTC
TRBJ1-4 TRBD1 TRBV10-1 15 NA CASSESQGAGGKLFF TGCGCCAGCAGTGAGTCGCAGGGGGCCGGTGGAAAACTGTTTTTT
TRBJ1-1 NA TRBV5-1 15 NA CASSWGTDGSTEAFF TGCGCCAGCAGCTGGGGGACTGACGGAAGCACTGAAGCTTTCTTT
TRBJ1-2 TRBD1 TRBV27 15 NA CASRLKTGVRDGYTF TGTGCCAGCAGACTAAAGACAGGGGTGAGGGATGGCTACACCTTC
TRBJ2-7 TRBD1 TRBV30 12 NA CACDRESYEQYF TGTGCCTGCGACAGGGAGTCCTACGAGCAGTACTTC
TRBJ1-3 NA TRBV28 14 once CASSLLYSGNTIYF TGTGCCAGCAGTTTATTGTACTCTGGAAACACCATATATTTT
TRBJ1-1 TRBD1 TRBV18 12 NA CASSQGGREAFF TGTGCCAGCTCGCAGGGGGGTCGGGAAGCTTTCTTT